This TCR beta chain appears in the sequencing data of a study of shared clonotypes between healthy human individuals. The protocol was immunoSEQ multiplex PCR, while the TCRdb copy is restricted to in-frame clones and leaves out a portion. The profile shows roughly 1.4 million clones, around 98.5% of them singletons. Germline CDR1 is WSHSY and CDR2 is SAAADI. The CDR3 spans 13 residues. V lost 6 bases, J lost 8 bases, and 8 bases stayed unmatched. Sequencing used naive CD4+ T cells sorted from blood. Specified subset: CD45RA+ positively selected. The receptor comes from a young man in good health. The V call is TRBV10-2, the J call TRBJ1-2; 8 nucleotides align to TRBD1. CDR3 loop: CASRGQVNQGYTF. In nucleotides, the CDR3 is TGCGCCAGCAGGGGACAGGTCAACCAGGGCTACACCTTC.